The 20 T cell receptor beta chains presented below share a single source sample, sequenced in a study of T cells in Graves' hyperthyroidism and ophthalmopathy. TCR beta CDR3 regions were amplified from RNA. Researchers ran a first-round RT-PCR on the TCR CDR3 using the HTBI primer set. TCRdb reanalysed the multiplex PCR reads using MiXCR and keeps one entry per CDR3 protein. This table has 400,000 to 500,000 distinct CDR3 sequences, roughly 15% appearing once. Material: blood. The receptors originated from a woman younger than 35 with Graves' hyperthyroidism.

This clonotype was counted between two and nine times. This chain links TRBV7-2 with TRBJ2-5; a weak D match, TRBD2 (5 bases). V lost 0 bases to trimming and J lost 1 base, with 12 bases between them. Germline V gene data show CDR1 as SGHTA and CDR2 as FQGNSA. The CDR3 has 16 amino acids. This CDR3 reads CASSLAGAGGQETQYF. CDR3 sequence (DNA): TGTGCCAGCAGCTTAGCGGGAGCTGGTGGCCAAGAGACCCAGTACTTC.

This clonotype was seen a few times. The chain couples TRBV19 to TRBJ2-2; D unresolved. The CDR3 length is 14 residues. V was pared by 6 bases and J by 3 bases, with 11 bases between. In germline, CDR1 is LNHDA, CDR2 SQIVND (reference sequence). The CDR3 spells CASRPGGDTGELFF. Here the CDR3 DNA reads TGTGCCAGTAGACCAGGCGGCGACACCGGGGAGCTGTTTTTT.

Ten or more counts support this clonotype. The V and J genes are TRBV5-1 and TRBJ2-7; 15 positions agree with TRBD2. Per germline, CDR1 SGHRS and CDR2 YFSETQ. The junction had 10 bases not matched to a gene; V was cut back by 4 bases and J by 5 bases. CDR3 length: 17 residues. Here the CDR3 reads CASSPGTSGRLRNEQYF. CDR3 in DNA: TGCGCCAGCAGCCCAGGGACTAGCGGGAGGCTCAGGAACGAGCAGTACTTC.

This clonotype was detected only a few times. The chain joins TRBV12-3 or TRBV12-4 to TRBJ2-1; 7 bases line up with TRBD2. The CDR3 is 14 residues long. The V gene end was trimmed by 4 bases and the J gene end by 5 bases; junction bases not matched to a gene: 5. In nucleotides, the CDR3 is TGTGCCAGCAGTTCGGGACTACTGAACAATGAGCAGTTCTTC. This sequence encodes CASSSGLLNNEQFF.

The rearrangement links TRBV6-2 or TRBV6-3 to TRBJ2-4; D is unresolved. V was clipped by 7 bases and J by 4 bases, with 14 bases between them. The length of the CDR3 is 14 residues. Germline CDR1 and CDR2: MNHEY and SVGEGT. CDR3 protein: CASTVTGLKNIQYF. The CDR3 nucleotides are TGTGCCAGCACTGTGACTGGCCTTAAAAACATTCAGTACTTC.

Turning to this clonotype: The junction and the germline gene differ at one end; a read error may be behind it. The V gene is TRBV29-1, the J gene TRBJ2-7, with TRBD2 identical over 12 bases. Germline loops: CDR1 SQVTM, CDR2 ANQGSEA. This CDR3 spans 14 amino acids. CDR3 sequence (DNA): TGCAGCGTGTCTAGCGGGAGGGGACCCTACAAGCAGTACTTC. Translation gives CSVSSGRGPYKQYF.

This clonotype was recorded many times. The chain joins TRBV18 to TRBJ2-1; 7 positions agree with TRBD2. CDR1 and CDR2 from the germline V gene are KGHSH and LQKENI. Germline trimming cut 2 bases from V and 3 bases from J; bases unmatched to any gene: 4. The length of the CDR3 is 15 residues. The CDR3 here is CASSPGLADYNEQFF. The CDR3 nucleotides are TGTGCCAGCTCACCAGGCCTAGCGGACTACAATGAGCAGTTCTTC. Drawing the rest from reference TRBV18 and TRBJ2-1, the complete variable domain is NAGVMQNPRHLVRRRGQEARLRCSPMKGHSHVYWYRQLPEEGLKFMVYLQKENIIDESGMPKERFSAEFPKEGPSILRIQQVVRGDSAAYFCASSPGLADYNEQFFGPGTRLTVL.

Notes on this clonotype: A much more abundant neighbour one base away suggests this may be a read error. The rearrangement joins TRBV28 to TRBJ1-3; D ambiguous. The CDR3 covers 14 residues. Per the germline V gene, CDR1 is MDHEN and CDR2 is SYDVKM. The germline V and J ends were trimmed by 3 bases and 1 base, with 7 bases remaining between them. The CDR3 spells CASSLKISGNTIYF. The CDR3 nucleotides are TGTGCCAGCAGTTTGAAGATTTCTGGAAACACCATATATTTT.

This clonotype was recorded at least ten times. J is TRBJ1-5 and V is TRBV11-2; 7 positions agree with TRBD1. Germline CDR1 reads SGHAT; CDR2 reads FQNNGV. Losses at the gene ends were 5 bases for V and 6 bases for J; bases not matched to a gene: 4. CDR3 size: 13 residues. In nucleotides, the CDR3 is TGTGCCAGCAGCCCCGACAGGGCTCAGCCCCAGCATTTT. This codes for CASSPDRAQPQHF.

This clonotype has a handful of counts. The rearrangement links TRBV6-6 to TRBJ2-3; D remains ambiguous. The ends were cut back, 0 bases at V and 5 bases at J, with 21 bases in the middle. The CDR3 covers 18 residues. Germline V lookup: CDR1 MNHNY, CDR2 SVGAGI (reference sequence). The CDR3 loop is CASSYSLPYNSRRDTQYF. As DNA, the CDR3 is TGTGCCAGCAGTTACTCGCTCCCCTACAATTCTAGGAGAGATACGCAGTATTTT.

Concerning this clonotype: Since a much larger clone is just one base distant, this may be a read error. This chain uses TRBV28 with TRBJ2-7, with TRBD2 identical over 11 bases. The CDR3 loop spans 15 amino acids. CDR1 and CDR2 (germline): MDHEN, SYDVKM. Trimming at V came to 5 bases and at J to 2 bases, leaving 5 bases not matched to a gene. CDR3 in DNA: TGTGCCAGCAGTCCTCCTAGCGGGAGGACCTACGAGCAGTACTTC. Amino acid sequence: CASSPPSGRTYEQYF.

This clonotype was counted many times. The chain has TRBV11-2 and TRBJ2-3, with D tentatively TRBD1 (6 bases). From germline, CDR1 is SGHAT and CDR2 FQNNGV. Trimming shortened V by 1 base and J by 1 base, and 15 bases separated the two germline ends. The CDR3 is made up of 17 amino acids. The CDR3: CASSLGPVPGGTDTQYF. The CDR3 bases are TGTGCCAGCAGCTTAGGCCCCGTACCAGGGGGCACAGATACGCAGTATTTT.

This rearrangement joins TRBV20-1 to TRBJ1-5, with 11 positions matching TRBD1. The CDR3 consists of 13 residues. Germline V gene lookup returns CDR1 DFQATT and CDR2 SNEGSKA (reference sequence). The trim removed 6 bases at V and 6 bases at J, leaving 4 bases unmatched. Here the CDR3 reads CSAGGTGGQPQHF. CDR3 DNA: TGCAGTGCCGGTGGGACAGGGGGTCAGCCCCAGCATTTT.

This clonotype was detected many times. Here the CDR3 DNA reads TGCAGTGCTAGAGTGAATAGCGGAGTCACAGATACGCAGTATTTT. It yields the protein CSARVNSGVTDTQYF. J is TRBJ2-3 and V is TRBV20-1, with a weak D call TRBD2 (6 bases). Germline values: CDR1 DFQATT, CDR2 SNEGSKA (reference sequence). The CDR3 consists of 15 residues. V was clipped by 1 base and J by 2 bases, with 13 bases between them.

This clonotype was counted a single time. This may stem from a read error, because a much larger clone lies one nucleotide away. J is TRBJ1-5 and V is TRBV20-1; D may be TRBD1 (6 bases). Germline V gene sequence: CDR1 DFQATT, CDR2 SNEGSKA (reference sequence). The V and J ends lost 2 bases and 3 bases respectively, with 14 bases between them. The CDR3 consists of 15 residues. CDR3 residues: CSARWAQGDNQPQHF. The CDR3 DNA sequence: TGCAGTGCTAGATGGGCACAGGGCGACAATCAGCCCCAGCATTTT.

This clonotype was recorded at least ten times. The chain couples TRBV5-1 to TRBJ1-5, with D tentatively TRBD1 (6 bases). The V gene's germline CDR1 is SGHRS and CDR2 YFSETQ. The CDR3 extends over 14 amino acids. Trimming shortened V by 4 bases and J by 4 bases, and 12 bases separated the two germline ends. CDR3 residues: CASSRGGINQPQHF. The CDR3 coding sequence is TGCGCCAGCAGCAGGGGGGGGATTAATCAGCCCCAGCATTTT.

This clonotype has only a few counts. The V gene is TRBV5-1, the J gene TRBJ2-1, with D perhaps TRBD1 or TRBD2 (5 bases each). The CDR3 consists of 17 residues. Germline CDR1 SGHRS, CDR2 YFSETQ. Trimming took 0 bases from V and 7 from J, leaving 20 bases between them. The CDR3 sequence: CASSLEWGRDRGNEQFF. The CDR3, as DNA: TGCGCCAGCAGCTTGGAGTGGGGCCGGGATCGGGGAAATGAGCAGTTCTTC.

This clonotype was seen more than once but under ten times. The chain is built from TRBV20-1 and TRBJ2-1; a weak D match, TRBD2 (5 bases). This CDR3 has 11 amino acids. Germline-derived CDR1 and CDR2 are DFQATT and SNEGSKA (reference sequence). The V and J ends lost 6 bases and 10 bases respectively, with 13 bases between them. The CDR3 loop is CSAPRRQEQFF. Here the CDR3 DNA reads TGCAGTGCCCCCCGGAGGCAGGAGCAGTTCTTC.

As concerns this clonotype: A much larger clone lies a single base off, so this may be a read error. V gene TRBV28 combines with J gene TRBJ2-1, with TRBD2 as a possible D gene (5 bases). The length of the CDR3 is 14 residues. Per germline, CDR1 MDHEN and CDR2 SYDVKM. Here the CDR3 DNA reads TGTGCCAGCAGTTTTCCTGGCGGGTACAATGAGCAGTCCTTC. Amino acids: CASSFPGGYNEQSF.

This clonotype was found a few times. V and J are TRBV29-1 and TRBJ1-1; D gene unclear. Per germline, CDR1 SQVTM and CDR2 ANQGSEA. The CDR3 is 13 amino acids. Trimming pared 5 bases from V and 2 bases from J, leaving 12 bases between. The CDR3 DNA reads TGCAGCGTTATGGGCCAGCTAAACACTGAAGCTTTCTTT. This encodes CSVMGQLNTEAFF.